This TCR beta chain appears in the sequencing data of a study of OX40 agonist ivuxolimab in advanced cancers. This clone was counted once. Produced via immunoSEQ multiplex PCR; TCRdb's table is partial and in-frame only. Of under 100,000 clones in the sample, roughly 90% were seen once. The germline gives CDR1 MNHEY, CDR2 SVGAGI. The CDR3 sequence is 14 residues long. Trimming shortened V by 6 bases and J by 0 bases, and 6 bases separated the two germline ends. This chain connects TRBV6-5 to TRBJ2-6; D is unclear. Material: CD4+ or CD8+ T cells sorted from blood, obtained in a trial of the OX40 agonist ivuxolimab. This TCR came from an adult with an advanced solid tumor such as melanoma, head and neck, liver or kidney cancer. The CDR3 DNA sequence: TGTGCCAGCAGGGCAGACTCTGGGGCCAACGTCCTGACTTTC. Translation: CASRADSGANVLTF.